The present TCR beta chain was sequenced within a study of T cell responses to AZD1222 COVID-19 vaccine. Study-level points and caveats: No day 14 peak samples; only post-peak repertoires were characterized. Along spike, vaccine-associated CD4 TCRs were found throughout, with dominance at 160-218 and 743-854. Unmutated variant regions are reportedly targeted by nearly half of spike-specific TCRs.

The repertoire was sequenced with immunoSEQ multiplex PCR; TCRdb's copy has only in-frame clones and lacks some. The top ten clones hold approximately 15% of a sample with some 99,000 clones, approximately 84% of them seen once. CDR1 and CDR2 from the germline V gene are MNHEY and SVGAGI. The CDR3 sequence is 15 residues long. V trimming: 11 bases; J trimming: 2 bases; junction bases outside the gene matches: 10. About this clone itself: Its antigen is undetermined.

The sequences come from peripheral blood, collected 28 days after the second AZD1222 dose. This receptor was obtained from an adult who received the AZD1222 COVID-19 vaccine. V gene TRBV6-5 combines with J gene TRBJ1-2, with 11 bases lining up with TRBD1. The CDR3 bases are TGTGCCTCGAAGAGGACAGGGGGCAGGAACTATGGCTACACCTTC. Its translation is CASKRTGGRNYGYTF.